The 32 T cell receptor beta chains presented below share a single source sample, sequenced in a study of read filtering for tumor transcriptome and immune sequencing. The library was built from about 0.4 ug RNA with molecular barcoded adaptors for alpha/delta and beta/gamma chains. TCRdb ran MiXCR on the reads and lists one entry per CDR3 protein. The sample records 35,000 to 40,000 distinct CDR3 sequences, about 13% being singletons. The material sequenced was a population of CD138-negative cells sorted from bone marrow. Receptors originate from a donor at least 40 years old with multiple myeloma.

The sample holds many counts of this clonotype. The chain has TRBV5-1 and TRBJ2-2; D gene unclear. This CDR3 comprises 14 residues. Looked up from germline, CDR1 is SGHRS and CDR2 is YFSETQ. V shed 1 base and J shed 3 bases, with 7 bases lying between them. The CDR3 sequence: CASSLWLDTGELFF. The DNA of the CDR3 is TGCGCCAGCAGCTTGTGGTTGGACACCGGGGAGCTGTTTTTT.

This clonotype was counted ten times or more. The V call is TRBV28, the J call TRBJ2-5; D unclear. Germline V gene sequence: CDR1 MDHEN, CDR2 SYDVKM. The CDR3 totals 13 residues. V was pared by 5 bases and J by 9 bases, with 16 bases between. The CDR3: CASSLSTLGAQYF. Here the CDR3 DNA reads TGTGCCAGCAGTCTATCCACCCTTGGGGCCCAGTACTTC.

A few counts support this clonotype. This sequence may be a read error, since a much larger clone differs from it by one base. The rearrangement uses TRBV7-3 and TRBJ2-3; 8 bases fit TRBD2. V lost 1 base to trimming and J lost 2 bases; unmatched junction nucleotides: 5. This CDR3 spans 16 amino acids. Germline loops: CDR1 SGHTA, CDR2 FQGTGA. CDR3 DNA: TGTGCCAGCAGCTTAAGGGCGCGGGAGGACACAGATACGCAGTATTTT. Translation gives CASSLRAREDTDTQYF.

The table lists this clonotype with a few counts. The CDR3 DNA follows: TGTGCCAGCAGCCATAGAGGCACCGGGGAGCTGTTTTTT. This encodes CASSHRGTGELFF. The genes are TRBV3-1 and TRBJ2-2; D remains unclear. V lost 3 bases and J lost 4, with 6 bases in between. This CDR3 spans 13 amino acids. Germline CDR1 reads LGHDT; CDR2 reads YNNKEL (reference sequence).

This clonotype has a count of ten or more. The chain is built from TRBV7-8 and TRBJ2-2; D not certain. Germline CDR1 SGHVS, CDR2 FQNEAQ. V was trimmed by 5 bases and J by 1 base, leaving 5 bases between them. This CDR3 is built from 13 residues. The DNA for the CDR3 is TGTGCCAGCAGCACGGGGAACACCGGGGAGCTGTTTTTT. Its protein product is CASSTGNTGELFF.

This clonotype was observed at least ten times. CDR3 in amino acids: CASSVVADTQYF. DNA for the CDR3: TGCGCCAGCAGTGTAGTCGCAGATACGCAGTATTTT. This sequence joins TRBV10-2 and TRBJ2-3, with no clear D. Trimming removed 4 bases from V and 4 bases from J, with 6 bases in between. Germline loops: CDR1 WSHSY, CDR2 SAAADI. The CDR3 loop spans 12 amino acids.

This clonotype has more than one count but fewer than ten. The chain links TRBV12-3 or TRBV12-4 to TRBJ2-5; possibly TRBD1 or TRBD2 for D (6 bases each). This CDR3 is 15 amino acids long. The V gene lost 7 bases and the J gene lost 5 bases, with 20 bases spanning the gap. The CDR3 DNA is TGTGCCAGCACCTTCCGGTTTGGGGGGCTGGAGACCCAGTACTTC. It encodes CASTFRFGGLETQYF.

At least ten counts were recorded for this clonotype. The chain is built from TRBV2 and TRBJ1-2; D might be TRBD1 (5 bases). This CDR3 has 12 residues. V gave up 5 bases and J gave up 8 bases, with 12 bases separating them. CDR1 is SNHLY and CDR2 is FYNNEI in the germline V gene. The CDR3: CASSRQGRGYTF. CDR3 DNA sequence: TGTGCCAGCAGTCGGCAGGGAAGAGGCTACACCTTC.

Ten or more counts support this clonotype. V and J are TRBV11-2 and TRBJ2-1; D is uncertain. The CDR3 loop spans 13 amino acids. Trimming cost V 3 bases and J 5 bases, with 8 bases left between them. Germline V gene lookup returns CDR1 SGHAT and CDR2 FQNNGV. CDR3 residues: CASSFSRNNEQFF. The CDR3 DNA sequence: TGTGCCAGCAGCTTCTCACGGAACAATGAGCAGTTCTTC.

There are many counts of this clonotype. The chain is built from TRBV4-2 and TRBJ2-7, with D maybe TRBD2 (5 bases). Germline CDR1 is LGHNA and CDR2 is YNFKEQ. CDR3 length equals 16 residues. The V gene lost 4 bases and the J gene lost 3 bases, with 19 bases spanning the gap. The CDR3 here is CASSPSRQAARYEQYF. CDR3 nucleotide sequence: TGTGCCAGCAGCCCCTCCCGACAAGCGGCCCGCTACGAGCAGTACTTC.

The chain combines TRBV18 with TRBJ1-1; D call uncertain. This CDR3 comprises 13 residues. The germline V gene has CDR1 KGHSH and CDR2 LQKENI. V was shortened by 2 bases and J by 1 base, with 5 bases between the two germline ends. The CDR3 spells CASSPSGNTEAFF. The CDR3 DNA reads TGTGCCAGCTCACCATCCGGGAACACTGAAGCTTTCTTT.

This clonotype turned up a few times. The rearrangement uses TRBV7-9 and TRBJ1-5; no reliable D call. The CDR3 spans 15 residues. The germline V gene encodes CDR1 SEHNR and CDR2 FQNEAQ (reference sequence). V was cut by 6 bases and J by 2 bases, with 14 bases left in between. CDR3: CASRRAGEGNQPQHF. CDR3 nucleotides: TGTGCCAGCAGGCGCGCCGGGGAGGGCAATCAGCCCCAGCATTTT.

This clonotype came up many times. The rearrangement uses TRBV7-2 and TRBJ2-4; weak D call: TRBD1 (6 bases). Germline lookup yields CDR1 SGHTA and CDR2 FQGNSA. This CDR3 has 17 residues. The V end was cut by 0 bases, the J end by 3 bases, with 15 bases between. For the CDR3, the DNA is TGTGCCAGCAGCTTAGCGTCAGCAGGGGAAGGCAAAAACATTCAGTACTTC. Protein: CASSLASAGEGKNIQYF.

This clonotype was seen ten or more times. J is TRBJ2-2 and V is TRBV25-1; D remains unclear. Germline V lookup: CDR1 MGHDK, CDR2 SYGVNS. Trimming shortened V by 4 bases and J by 2 bases, and 5 bases separated the two germline ends. The CDR3 has 13 amino acids. The CDR3 spells CASSGSNTGELFF. The CDR3 DNA reads as TGTGCCAGCAGTGGATCAAACACCGGGGAGCTGTTTTTT.

This clonotype was seen many times. The V and J genes are TRBV6-2 or TRBV6-3 and TRBJ1-1; tentatively, D is TRBD1 (6 bases). Trimming pared 5 bases from V and 4 bases from J, leaving 11 bases between. Germline V gene data show CDR1 as MNHEY and CDR2 as SVGEGT. This CDR3 comprises 13 residues. The CDR3 region is CASSGRGGTEAFF. DNA for the CDR3: TGTGCCAGCAGTGGGAGGGGGGGCACTGAAGCTTTCTTT.

This clonotype was observed a few times. The chain carries TRBV19 and TRBJ2-1, with D uncertain. Germline V CDR1 and CDR2: LNHDA, SQIVND (reference sequence). CDR3 length: 13 residues. The V and J ends lost 8 bases and 0 bases respectively, with 8 bases between them. This CDR3 is CASCGSSYNEQFF. The CDR3 nucleotides are TGTGCCAGTTGCGGAAGCTCCTACAATGAGCAGTTCTTC.

A remark on this clonotype: This CDR3 is missing its conserved last phenylalanine or tryptophan, likely due to a read error. The V and J genes are TRBV12-3 or TRBV12-4 and TRBJ2-3; maybe TRBD2 (5 bases). Trimming removed 5 bases from V and 2 bases from J, with 11 bases in between. The CDR3 totals 14 residues. This CDR3 is CASSPGLFTDTQYL. CDR3 in DNA: TGTGCCAGCAGTCCCGGACTGTTCACAGATACGCAGTATTTG.

In regard to this clonotype: This may arise from a read error, as a much more abundant clone is one base away. This chain links TRBV5-1 with TRBJ2-5, with 9 bases matching TRBD1. The V gene's germline CDR1 is SGHRS and CDR2 YFSETQ. The CDR3 sequence is 15 residues long. CDR3: CASGLGGTGQETQYF. DNA of the CDR3: TGCGCCAGCGGCTTGGGCGGGACAGGGCAAGAGACCCAGTACTTC.

This clonotype was counted at least ten times. This chain uses TRBV30 with TRBJ2-7, with 7 bases that match TRBD1. V was pared by 2 bases and J by 2 bases, with 6 bases of the junction left unmatched. The CDR3 runs 14 residues. Per germline, CDR1 GTSNPN and CDR2 SVGIG (reference sequence). The CDR3 DNA is TGTGCCTGGAGTTCCCGACAGGGAGCCTACGAGCAGTACTTC. Translated, it gives CAWSSRQGAYEQYF.

This clonotype was detected many times. The chain combines TRBV20-1 with TRBJ2-1, with 9 bases that match TRBD2. Germline CDR1 DFQATT, CDR2 SNEGSKA (reference sequence). V lost 2 bases to trimming and J lost 0 bases; unmatched junction nucleotides: 2. CDR3 length equals 15 residues. CDR3: CSARPTSGSYNEQFF. CDR3 nucleotide sequence: TGCAGTGCTAGACCGACTAGCGGCTCCTACAATGAGCAGTTCTTC.

This clonotype was observed at least ten times. J is TRBJ2-1 and V is TRBV6-5; perhaps TRBD2 as D (6 bases). CDR1 is MNHEY, CDR2 SVGAGI, per germline. V lost 4 bases to trimming and J lost 12 bases, with 16 bases between them. The length of the CDR3 is 13 residues. As DNA, the CDR3 is TGTGCCAGCAGTTCCCCGGTCGGGAGTAGGCAGTTCTTC. Its translation is CASSSPVGSRQFF.

About this clonotype: With a far larger clone one base away, a read error is the likely cause. V usage is TRBV6-1 and J usage is TRBJ2-3; TRBD2 agrees at 8 bases. Germline loops: CDR1 MNHNS, CDR2 SASEGT. There are 15 residues in the CDR3. Germline trimming cut 6 bases from V and 4 bases from J; bases unmatched to any gene: 9. CDR3 sequence (DNA): TGTGCCAGCAGCCCCGGGACTAGTAGCTCAGATACGCAGTATTTT. Translating it yields CASSPGTSSSDTQYF.

This clonotype was picked up many times. The chain couples TRBV18 to TRBJ2-7; D is undetermined. V lost 2 bases and J lost 6, with 8 bases in between. There are 12 residues in the CDR3. Germline V lookup: CDR1 KGHSH, CDR2 LQKENI. CDR3 sequence (DNA): TGTGCCAGCTCACCAAAATGGGGCGAGCAGTACTTC. Protein: CASSPKWGEQYF.

In its sample, this clonotype was seen many times. The chain uses TRBV6-5 and TRBJ2-5; no firm D call. The germline gives CDR1 MNHEY, CDR2 SVGAGI. This CDR3 is built from 14 residues. Trimming took 5 bases from V and 2 from J, leaving 12 bases between them. This CDR3 reads CASSATELQETQYF. As DNA, the CDR3 is TGTGCCAGCAGTGCCACAGAGTTGCAAGAGACCCAGTACTTC.

In regard to this clonotype: This probably arose from a read error, given a far larger clone one base away. The missing conserved phenylalanine or tryptophan at the end of this CDR3 makes a read error likely. This chain links TRBV13 with TRBJ2-1; 9 bases align to TRBD1. Germline values: CDR1 PRHDT, CDR2 FYEKMQ (reference sequence). The length of the CDR3 is 15 residues. For the CDR3, the DNA is TGCGCCAGCAGCGCCGGGACAGGGCTCTACAATGAGCAGTTCCTC. This codes for CASSAGTGLYNEQFL.

The table lists this clonotype with many counts. The chain has TRBV7-8 and TRBJ2-3, with D perhaps matching TRBD2 (6 bases). The CDR3 is made up of 14 amino acids. The V end lost 7 bases, the J end lost 2 bases, and 13 bases lay between the germline ends. CDR1 SGHVS and CDR2 FQNEAQ come from the germline V gene. CDR3 DNA sequence: TGTGCCAGCATCCGGGACTCCAACACAGATACGCAGTATTTT. Its translation is CASIRDSNTDTQYF.

This clonotype was picked up many times. The chain carries TRBV5-1 and TRBJ2-7; the D gene could be TRBD1 or TRBD2 (5 bases each). V shed 1 base and J shed 3 bases, with 11 bases lying between them. CDR1 is SGHRS and CDR2 is YFSETQ in the germline V gene. This CDR3 has 14 amino acids. CDR3 in DNA: TGCGCCAGCAGCTTGTCCGGGGCGGTCTACGAGCAGTACTTC. Encoded protein: CASSLSGAVYEQYF.

This clonotype occurred many times. The chain carries TRBV5-1 and TRBJ1-5; 9 positions match TRBD1. J lost 5 bases, V lost 4 bases, and 4 bases had no gene match. The germline gives CDR1 SGHRS, CDR2 YFSETQ. The CDR3 loop spans 14 amino acids. This CDR3 is CASSPGTGHQPQHF. In DNA form, the CDR3 reads TGCGCCAGCAGCCCCGGGACAGGGCATCAGCCCCAGCATTTT.

With respect to this clonotype: A read error likely explains this, since a far larger clone differs by one base. V usage is TRBV7-3 and J usage is TRBJ2-7; D is undetermined. This CDR3 is built from 13 residues. Germline CDR1 and CDR2: SGHTA and FQGTGA. The CDR3 DNA reads as TGTGCCAGCAGCTTAGCGCGGTCCTACGGGCAGTACTTC. It codes for CASSLARSYGQYF.

At least ten counts were recorded for this clonotype. The chain recombines TRBV20-1 with TRBJ2-7, with D tentatively TRBD2 (6 bases). The CDR3 has 13 residues. Between the trimmed V and J ends, which lost 6 bases and 1 base, there was a span of 13 bases. CDR1 is DFQATT, CDR2 SNEGSKA, per germline (reference sequence). CDR3 nucleotides: TGCAGTGCCCGCCTGGCGGGATCCTACGAGCAGTACTTC. Residues: CSARLAGSYEQYF.

This clonotype showed up many times. The chain combines TRBV29-1 with TRBJ2-7, with 8 bases lining up with TRBD1. The CDR3 spans 12 residues. The V and J ends lost 7 bases and 3 bases, in that order; junction bases with no gene match: 5. Per germline, CDR1 SQVTM and CDR2 ANQGSEA. The CDR3 DNA reads TGCAGCGCTTCGACAGGGGACTACGAGCAGTACTTC. Translation gives CSASTGDYEQYF.

This clonotype was seen just once. The germline gene is not matched at one end of the junction; a read error may be the cause. The J gene is TRBJ2-1, the V gene TRBV14, with TRBD2 matching over 7 bases. This CDR3 is built from 15 residues. CDR1 is SGHDN, CDR2 FVKESK, per germline. CDR3 nucleotide sequence: TGTGCTAGCAGCGACCTGGGACTAAGACGTACTGAGCAGTTCTTC. This gives the protein CASSDLGLRRTEQFF.